This T cell receptor beta chain was sequenced during a study of cytomegalovirus exposure and HLA in healthy donors. Turning to the study itself: The 110 or so validation repertoires used the same platform as the roughly 670 first-cohort repertoires, a later analysis reported. General observations from the study: CMV antigen specificity of three CMV-associated chains was confirmed in vitro. The study recorded about 160 TCR beta chains that were cytomegalovirus-associated. The tendency of first-cohort TCR clusters to co-occur in the 100 to 150 validation repertoires was identified by a subsequent analysis.

In the case of this clone: Its specificity is unknown.

The V segment lost 10 bases and the J segment 9 bases; nucleotides outside the gene matches: 16. There are 15 residues in the CDR3. The germline CDR1 and CDR2 sequences are LNHDA and SQIVND (reference sequence). TCRdb keeps only in-frame clones here, not all; method: immunoSEQ multiplex PCR. The data hold 150,000 to 200,000 clones, with roughly three quarters observed a single time. The receptor's source is a woman in her twenties or thirties in good health and CMV-seronegative. The chain links TRBV19 to TRBJ2-1; 9 nucleotides match TRBD2. Sequenced material: PBMCs. CDR3 loop: CATYPGTSKVGEQFF. In DNA, the CDR3 is TGTGCCACCTACCCTGGGACTAGCAAAGTAGGTGAGCAGTTCTTC.